This T cell receptor beta chain was documented in a study of T cells in lung cancer brain metastases. V gave up 4 bases and J gave up 5 bases; unmatched junction bases: 2. Germline-derived CDR1 and CDR2 are SGHDT and YYEEEE. The CDR3 is made up of 14 amino acids. TCRdb keeps only in-frame clones here, not all; method: immunoSEQ multiplex PCR. Among roughly 5,000 clones, 70% to 90% were seen once, and the ten largest hold more than 5%. The sequence was collected from a woman aged 45-65 years with non-small cell lung cancer. The chain links TRBV5-6 to TRBJ1-4, with TRBD1 matching 10 bases. The sequenced material came from tumor tissue from the primary lung tumor. In nucleotides, the CDR3 is TGTGCCAGCAGCGAGGACAGGGGGAATGAAAAACTGTTTTTT. This codes for CASSEDRGNEKLFF.